This is a list of T cell receptor beta chains from one sample in a study of OX40 agonist ivuxolimab in advanced cancers. Profiled with immunoSEQ multiplex PCR; TCRdb holds only in-frame clones, not every one. In the table there are around 80,000 clones, 94% of which are singletons. Sequenced material: CD4+ or CD8+ T cells sorted from blood, taken in a trial of the OX40 agonist ivuxolimab. The receptors stem from an adult with an advanced solid tumor such as melanoma, head and neck, liver or kidney cancer. Both conserved end residues are part of each CDR3. Fields, in order: J gene, D gene, V gene, clone size, CDR3 DNA, CDR3 protein. The D gene is left open where the match is weak. Size is omitted from some rows. Given values are once, few, many or a class for expanded clones.

>TRBJ1-1|-|TRBV27|-
TGTGCCAGCAGTTTATTAGCCAGAATGAACACTGAAGCTTTCTTT
CASSLLARMNTEAFF
>TRBJ2-3|TRBD1|TRBV4-3|-
TGCGCCAGCAGCCAAGAACAGGGGGTTTCGGGCACAGATACGCAGTATTTT
CASSQEQGVSGTDTQYF
>TRBJ2-7|-|TRBV6-6|-
TGTGCCAGCAGTCCACTCCGACCCTCTATGTACGAGCAGTACTTC
CASSPLRPSMYEQYF
>TRBJ2-1|TRBD2|TRBV10-3|once
TGTGCCATCAGTGAGTCGAGACTAGCGGGGGGGTATCCTTACAATGAGCAGTTCTTC
CAISESRLAGGYPYNEQFF
>TRBJ2-7|-|TRBV28|-
TGTGCCAGCAGTGAGGCAGGCCTATCCTACGAGCAGTACTTC
CASSEAGLSYEQYF
>TRBJ1-5|-|TRBV19|-
TGTGCCAGTAGTATTCAGGGTCGTTTCAATCAGCCCCAGCATTTT
CASSIQGRFNQPQHF
>TRBJ2-7|TRBD1|TRBV6-5|-
TGTGCCAGCAGTAGGGACAGAGCCTACGAGCAGTACTTC
CASSRDRAYEQYF
>TRBJ2-3|-|TRBV7-8|-
TGTGCCAGCAGTCCCCAATTGGGACGTAACACAGATACGCAGTATTTT
CASSPQLGRNTDTQYF
>TRBJ2-1|-|TRBV28|-
TGTGCCAGCACCCCTAGGTACAATGAGCAGTTCTTC
CASTPRYNEQFF
>TRBJ2-5|-|TRBV28|-
TGTGCCAGCAGTTTAAGTGAGGGGCAGAACCTCCAAGAGACCCAGTACTTC
CASSLSEGQNLQETQYF
>TRBJ2-1|TRBD2|TRBV4-3|once
TGCGCCAGCAGCCAAGATCCGGGGGGATTGCAGTTCTTC
CASSQDPGGLQFF
>TRBJ1-2|TRBD1|TRBV27|-
TGTGCCAGCAGTTTGACAGGGTCCCCCAACTATGGCTACACCTTC
CASSLTGSPNYGYTF
>TRBJ2-7|-|TRBV30|-
TGTGCCCGGAGTACCGTGCAGGAATCGTCCGAGCAGTACTTC
CARSTVQESSEQYF
>TRBJ2-1|TRBD1|TRBV7-8|-
TGTGCCAGCAGCTCCCCCTCGCGGGGACAGGGTAGTTACAATGAGCAGTTCTTC
CASSSPSRGQGSYNEQFF
>TRBJ2-5|TRBD2|TRBV7-2|-
TGTGCCAGCAGCCTTGGGGACTCTAGCGGGAGTCGGGAGACCCAGTACTTC
CASSLGDSSGSRETQYF
>TRBJ2-1|TRBD2|TRBV7-6|-
TGTGCCAGCAAGGAACTAGCGGGTTACAATGAGCAGTTCTTC
CASKELAGYNEQFF
>TRBJ2-7|TRBD2|TRBV27|once
TGTGCCAGCAGTCCGGGACTAGTCTACTCCTACGAGCAGTACTTC
CASSPGLVYSYEQYF
>TRBJ2-3|-|TRBV27|-
TGTGCCAGCAGTTTCGGACAAGTAGATACGCAGTATTTT
CASSFGQVDTQYF
>TRBJ2-5|TRBD1|TRBV11-2|-
TGTGCCAGCAGGCCCGGACAGGGGGTCGAGACCCAGTACTTC
CASRPGQGVETQYF
>TRBJ2-7|-|TRBV7-9|-
TGTGCCAGCAGCTTTGACTACGAGCAGTACTTC
CASSFDYEQYF
>TRBJ2-5|TRBD2|TRBV27|-
TGTGCCAGCAGTCCCCGGGAGGAGTGGGAGACCCAGTACTTC
CASSPREEWETQYF
>TRBJ2-3|-|TRBV9|-
TGTGCCAGCAGCCCAAACCCACCTAGCACAGATACGCAGTATTTT
CASSPNPPSTDTQYF
>TRBJ2-2|TRBD2|TRBV4-3|-
TGCGCCAGCAGCCCCCTGCCTAGCGGGAGCAGCACCGGGGAGCTGTTTTTT
CASSPLPSGSSTGELFF
>TRBJ2-5|TRBD1|TRBV27|-
TGTGCCAGCAGTCTTGGGACAGGGGGTTTTGCGACCCAGTACTTC
CASSLGTGGFATQYF
>TRBJ2-3|TRBD2|TRBV19|-
TGTGCCAGTAGTATGCGGGGGACTAGTAACACAGATACGCAGTATTTT
CASSMRGTSNTDTQYF
>TRBJ2-4|TRBD1|TRBV4-2|-
TGTGCCAGCAGCCAGGGCTACAGGGGGCAGGCCAAAAACATTCAGTACTTC
CASSQGYRGQAKNIQYF
>TRBJ2-2|-|TRBV18|-
TGTGCCAGCTCACCACTCGAGACGAACACCGGGGAGCTGTTTTTT
CASSPLETNTGELFF
>TRBJ1-1|-|TRBV27|-
TGTGCCAGCAGTTTATCTTCGGGAAAGCCGGCTTTCTTT
CASSLSSGKPAFF
>TRBJ2-1|-|TRBV10-2|-
TGCGCCAGCATTACGCGACCCAACCGGGACTACAATGAGCAGTTCTTC
CASITRPNRDYNEQFF
>TRBJ1-1|TRBD1|TRBV19|-
TGTGCCAGTAGTTGGACAGGGGAGGCCACTGAAGCTTTCTTT
CASSWTGEATEAFF
>TRBJ2-4|-|TRBV6-5|-
TGTGCCAGCAGTTACAGGGGAGAAAACATTCAGTACTTC
CASSYRGENIQYF
>TRBJ1-1|-|TRBV7-9|-
TGTGCCAGCAGCTATAGGCGGGGCCCCAAAGGGAACACTGAAGCTTTCTTT
CASSYRRGPKGNTEAFF
>TRBJ2-3|TRBD2|TRBV7-6|-
TGTGCCAGCAGCCCAACTAGCGGGTACGGAGATACGCAGTATTTT
CASSPTSGYGDTQYF
>TRBJ2-5|-|TRBV2|-
TGTGCCAGCATTGGCCAAAGGGAAGAGACCCAGTACTTC
CASIGQREETQYF
>TRBJ2-7|TRBD2|TRBV13|-
TGTGCCAGCAGCCCCTGGGGCGGGAGCTACGAGCAGTACTTC
CASSPWGGSYEQYF
>TRBJ1-1|-|TRBV9|-
TGTGCCAGCAGCGAACTACTCAGGAGCATGAACACTGAAGCTTTCTTT
CASSELLRSMNTEAFF
>TRBJ1-6|-|TRBV25-1|-
TGTGCCAGCACCCCGAAGGGCGATTCCTATAATTCACCCCTCCACTTT
CASTPKGDSYNSPLHF
>TRBJ2-3|TRBD2|TRBV4-3|-
TGCGCCAGCAGCCTTCGGGTAGCGGGAGGTACAGATACGCAGTATTTT
CASSLRVAGGTDTQYF
>TRBJ2-7|-|TRBV4-1|-
TGCGCCAGCAGCCCGGAGTGGGCAGGGTTCTCCTACGAGCAGTACTTC
CASSPEWAGFSYEQYF
>TRBJ2-1|-|TRBV10-3|-
TGTGCCATCAGTATAAAAGGAGGGGGCAATGAGCAGTTCTTC
CAISIKGGGNEQFF
>TRBJ2-7|TRBD2|TRBV5-6|-
TGTGCCAGCAGCTGGAGCGGGATTAGCTCCTACGAGCAGTACTTC
CASSWSGISSYEQYF
>TRBJ1-6|TRBD1|TRBV6-4|once
TGTGCCAGCAGTGACCGACCGGGACAGGGGAATTCACCCCTCCACTTT
CASSDRPGQGNSPLHF
>TRBJ1-3|-|TRBV13|-
TGTGCCAGCAGCTTAGGGGCGACCTCTGGAAACACCATATATTTT
CASSLGATSGNTIYF
>TRBJ2-7|-|TRBV7-9|-
TGTGCCAGCAGCACCCGGACGGGCGGGTACGAGCAGTACTTC
CASSTRTGGYEQYF
>TRBJ2-5|-|TRBV4-3|-
TGCGCCAGCAGCCAAGAGGGACGGGTCCAAGAGACCCAGTACTTC
CASSQEGRVQETQYF
>TRBJ1-1|-|TRBV19|-
TGTGCCAGTACCGCTTTCACACCGGGACAAAGCTTTAACACTGAAGCTTTCTTT
CASTAFTPGQSFNTEAFF
>TRBJ2-7|-|TRBV6-5|-
TGTGCCAGCAGTTACGCACAGGGATTTGGCTACGAGCAGTACTTC
CASSYAQGFGYEQYF
>TRBJ1-2|TRBD1|TRBV19|-
TGTGCCAGTAGCTTGGGACAGGGACTAGGCTACACCTTC
CASSLGQGLGYTF
>TRBJ2-1|TRBD1|TRBV5-4|-
TGTGCCAGCAGCCCACCGGGACAGGTACAGAATGAGCAGTTCTTC
CASSPPGQVQNEQFF
>TRBJ1-4|-|TRBV10-3|-
TGTGCCATCAGTGAGGTGGGCGGTGAAAAACTGTTTTTT
CAISEVGGEKLFF
>TRBJ2-2|-|TRBV5-1|-
TGCGCCAGCAGCTTGGCCGTTGGGGGCTACACCGGGGAGCTGTTTTTT
CASSLAVGGYTGELFF
>TRBJ2-7|-|TRBV4-3|-
TGCGCCAGCAGCCAAGTTGAGGGGACGCCATCCTACGAGCAGTACTTC
CASSQVEGTPSYEQYF
>TRBJ2-1|-|TRBV28|once
TGTGCCAGCAGCGGGGTTGGCCAGTCCTACAATGAGCAGTTCTTC
CASSGVGQSYNEQFF
>TRBJ1-5|-|TRBV6-5|-
TGTGCCAGCAGCACGGACGGTTATAGCAATCAGCCCCAGCATTTT
CASSTDGYSNQPQHF
>TRBJ2-2|-|TRBV9|-
TGTGCCAGCAGCGTACCCGGGAGCGGCACCGGGGAGCTGTTTTTT
CASSVPGSGTGELFF